This TCR beta chain was sequenced during a study of control samples from healthy donors and cancer patients. V gave up 4 bases and J gave up 7 bases; unmatched junction bases: 12. This CDR3 region has 16 residues. Germline V gives CDR1 SQVTM, CDR2 ANQGSEA. Data came from immunoSEQ multiplex PCR; TCRdb stores just in-frame clones and leaves some out. The data contain roughly 120,000 clones, 80% to 90% of them singletons. Sequences were obtained from PBMCs. The chain employs TRBV29-1 and TRBJ2-1; 11 nucleotides line up with TRBD1. The sequence was collected from a woman aged 45-60 years with colorectal cancer. The CDR3 DNA is TGCAGCGTTGTTGGCACGGACAGGGGGCGCGAGAATGAGCAGTTCTTC. This codes for CSVVGTDRGRENEQFF.